A selection of T cell receptor beta chains follows, all from one sample in a study of long-term antiretroviral therapy in people with HIV. Assay used: immunoSEQ multiplex PCR; TCRdb lists only in-frame clones, some missing. This table holds 20,000 to 25,000 clones, roughly 78% found once. This specimen was unsorted PBMCs, taken 4.1 years after starting antiretroviral therapy. These receptors originate from a woman aged 40-49 years with HIV. Both conserved end residues are part of each CDR3. The D gene is left open where the match is weak. Clone size appears in some rows only: once, few, many, or a class for an expanded clone.

. TRBJ2-7 TRBD2 TRBV5-4 CASSAGLAGVEQYF TGTGCCAGCAGCGCCGGACTAGCGGGAGTCGAGCAGTACTTC
. TRBJ2-2 . TRBV10-3 CATGRTGELFF TGTGCCACCGGACGCACCGGGGAGCTGTTTTTT
. TRBJ1-3 . TRBV5-6 CASSTPMTGNTIYF TGTGCCAGCAGTACCCCAATGACAGGAAACACCATATATTTT
few TRBJ1-3 . TRBV5-4 CASSFTAPGRIRRNTIYF TGTGCCAGCAGCTTCACAGCACCGGGAAGGATACGGCGAAACACCATATATTTT
. TRBJ1-2 . TRBV5-6 CASSFAQYGYTF TGTGCCAGCAGCTTCGCGCAGTATGGCTACACCTTC
. TRBJ1-1 . TRBV5-1 CASSFGDTEAFF TGCGCCAGCAGCTTCGGGGACACTGAAGCTTTCTTT
few TRBJ1-5 . TRBV27 CASSLNWGQPQHF TGTGCCAGCAGTTTGAATTGGGGTCAGCCCCAGCATTTT
. TRBJ1-2 . TRBV14 CASSQDGVGDFNYGYTF TGTGCCAGCAGCCAAGATGGGGTGGGAGACTTTAACTATGGCTACACCTTC
. TRBJ2-7 . TRBV5-4 CASSYGGATYEQYF TGTGCCAGCAGTTACGGCGGGGCCACCTACGAGCAGTACTTC
. TRBJ1-1 . TRBV5-8 CASSLGSGYTEAFF TGTGCCAGCAGCTTGGGTTCCGGGTACACTGAAGCTTTCTTT
once TRBJ2-3 . TRBV6-5 CASTDWGDTDTQYF TGTGCCAGCACTGACTGGGGGGACACAGATACGCAGTATTTT
. TRBJ2-3 TRBD2 TRBV7-9 CASSSPGGTQYF TGTGCCAGCAGCTCCCCGGGAGGTACGCAGTATTTT
. TRBJ1-5 TRBD1 TRBV19 CASSIEGTGGSGPQHF TGTGCCAGTAGTATAGAGGGGACAGGGGGGAGTGGGCCCCAGCATTTT
. TRBJ2-5 TRBD2 TRBV5-1 CASSLRTSGAIQETQYF TGCGCCAGCAGCTTGCGGACTAGCGGGGCTATACAAGAGACCCAGTACTTC
. TRBJ2-2 . TRBV11-2 CASSLGSGIRITGELFF TGTGCCAGCAGCTTAGGTAGCGGCATTAGGATAACCGGGGAGCTGTTTTTT
. TRBJ2-7 TRBD2 TRBV19 CASSHAGAYEQYF TGTGCCAGTAGTCATGCGGGGGCCTACGAGCAGTACTTC